Shown below are 31 T cell receptor beta chains from a single sample sequenced in a study of T cells in Graves' hyperthyroidism and ophthalmopathy (dated by TCRdb to between 2018 and 2021). Receptors were amplified or captured by multiplex PCR. TCRdb lists the instrument as Illumina HiSeq 2000. Amplification of TCR beta CDR3 regions was carried out from RNA transcripts. For the first round of RT-PCR on the TCR CDR3, the HTBI primer set was used together with the Qiagen OneStep RT-PCR kit. TCRdb reran the public reads through fastp at Q25 and MiXCR, keeping productive beta chains. Identical CDR3 protein sequences are pooled into one entry, listed with their most common genes and DNA. This sample comprises 550,000 to 800,000 distinct CDR3 sequences, around 15% of them detected only once. Approximately 8.4% of the sample belongs to the ten largest clones. Sequencing was performed on blood. These receptors came from a man between 18 and 29 years old with Graves' hyperthyroidism.

V gene TRBV7-8 combines with J gene TRBJ2-1; 13 bases align to TRBD2. V lost 4 bases to trimming and J lost 6 bases; unmatched junction nucleotides: 6. CDR1 is SGHVS, CDR2 FQNEAQ, per germline. The CDR3 is made up of 16 amino acids. The CDR3 is CASSSPGTSGANEQFF. CDR3 nucleotides: TGTGCCAGCAGCTCCCCCGGGACTAGCGGGGCCAATGAGCAGTTCTTC.

This clonotype was detected only a few times. The chain carries TRBV20-1 and TRBJ2-7; 7 bases agree with TRBD2. The ends lost 5 bases at V and 6 bases at J; junction bases unmatched: 13. The CDR3 extends over 14 amino acids. CDR1 is DFQATT, CDR2 SNEGSKA, per germline (reference sequence). CDR3 nucleotide sequence: TGCAGTGCTCTTAATTCGGGAGGCAGAGGCGAGCAGTACTTC. Its translation: CSALNSGGRGEQYF.

This clonotype was counted many times. V usage is TRBV20-1 and J usage is TRBJ2-1; D unresolved. V was pared by 0 bases and J by 7 bases, with 13 bases between. The CDR3 is 14 amino acids. Per the germline V gene, CDR1 is DFQATT and CDR2 is SNEGSKA (reference sequence). For the CDR3, the DNA is TGCAGTGCTAGAGATAAGGCCTTCGGAAATGAGCAGTTCTTC. Translation gives CSARDKAFGNEQFF.

This clonotype was counted at least ten times. The genes are TRBV11-2 and TRBJ2-7; 8 bases line up with TRBD1. This CDR3 has 16 amino acids. In germline, CDR1 is SGHAT, CDR2 FQNNGV. Germline trimming cut 5 bases from V and 4 bases from J; bases unmatched to any gene: 13. CDR3: CASSKRGQGAWYEQYF. In DNA, the CDR3 is TGTGCCAGCAGCAAAAGGGGGCAGGGGGCTTGGTACGAGCAGTACTTC. The complete variable domain, with remaining parts taken from reference TRBV11-2 and TRBJ2-7, reads EAGVAQSPRYKIIEKRQSVAFWCNPISGHATLYWYQQILGQGPKLLIQFQNNGVVDDSQLPKDRFSAERLKGVDSTLKIQPAKLEDSAVYLCASSKRGQGAWYEQYFGPGTRLTVT.

The gene calls are TRBV7-6 and TRBJ2-1, with D possibly being TRBD1 (6 bases). Germline V CDR1 and CDR2: SGHVS, FNYEAQ. The CDR3 consists of 13 residues. V lost 5 bases and J 8 bases, leaving 13 bases between the germline ends. In DNA form, the CDR3 reads TGTGCCAGCAGCCCCAGGGGCGACGATGAGCAGTTCTTC. Encoded protein: CASSPRGDDEQFF.

This clonotype was observed a few times. The chain recombines TRBV5-1 with TRBJ2-7; D is ambiguous. Germline loops: CDR1 SGHRS, CDR2 YFSETQ. The CDR3 length is 14 residues. Trimming removed 4 bases from V and 6 bases from J, with 17 bases in between. The CDR3, as DNA: TGCGCCAGCAGCCTAACAACTCAAATTGCCGAGCAGTACTTC. It is translated as CASSLTTQIAEQYF.

This clonotype was observed at least ten times. The chain recombines TRBV2 with TRBJ1-5; D unclear. Germline CDR1 is SNHLY and CDR2 is FYNNEI. The germline V and J ends were trimmed by 8 bases and 6 bases, with 17 bases remaining between them. The CDR3 runs 14 residues. CDR3 protein: CASSSPGLSQPQHF. In DNA, the CDR3 is TGTGCCAGCTCCTCCCCGGGGTTGAGTCAGCCCCAGCATTTT.

The sample holds a few counts of this clonotype. The rearrangement joins TRBV20-1 to TRBJ2-5, with D maybe TRBD2 (6 bases). The CDR3 runs to 14 residues. Germline-derived CDR1 and CDR2 are DFQATT and SNEGSKA (reference sequence). Between the trimmed V and J ends, which lost 6 bases and 1 base, there was a span of 15 bases. Here the CDR3 reads CSAPTLRGQETQYF. The CDR3 nucleotides read TGCAGTGCGCCGACTTTGCGGGGCCAAGAGACCCAGTACTTC.

This clonotype has just a few counts. V is TRBV6-2 or TRBV6-3 and J is TRBJ1-1; D gene unclear. Trimming removed 5 bases from V and 0 bases from J, with 7 bases in between. The CDR3 has 13 residues. Germline assignment: CDR1 MNHEY and CDR2 SVGEGT. The CDR3 is CASSIRMNTEAFF. Written as DNA, the CDR3 is TGTGCCAGCAGTATTCGGATGAACACTGAAGCTTTCTTT.

The V gene is TRBV30, the J gene TRBJ1-1; the D gene is possibly TRBD1 (6 bases). This CDR3 has 13 residues. With 3 bases removed from V and 7 bases from J, the gap between germline ends came to 15 bases. CDR1 GTSNPN and CDR2 SVGIG come from the germline V gene (reference sequence). CDR3 region: CAWSQGGVDEAFF. The CDR3 region has the DNA TGTGCCTGGAGCCAAGGGGGGGTGGATGAAGCTTTCTTT.

This clonotype was picked up a small number of times. The chain carries TRBV9 and TRBJ2-7; 8 bases agree with TRBD2. Germline V gene sequence: CDR1 SGDLS, CDR2 YYNGEE. The CDR3 length is 17 residues. The V gene end was trimmed by 4 bases and the J gene end by 0 bases; junction bases not matched to a gene: 12. DNA of the CDR3: TGTGCCAGCAGCCCGGGAGGGGGAGCGAAGAGCTCCTACGAGCAGTACTTC. Protein product: CASSPGGGAKSSYEQYF. The complete variable domain, with remaining parts taken from reference TRBV9 and TRBJ2-7, reads DSGVTQTPKHLITATGQRVTLRCSPRSGDLSVYWYQQSLDQGLQFLIQYYNGEERAKGNILERFSAQQFPDLHSELNLSSLELGDSALYFCASSPGGGAKSSYEQYFGPGTRLTVT.

This clonotype was seen ten or more times. The CDR3 sequence is CASSQGQLFF. The CDR3 nucleotides are TGTGCCAGCAGCCAAGGGCAGCTGTTTTTT. The chain carries TRBV3-1 and TRBJ2-2; D not resolved. This CDR3 region has 10 residues. Trimming took off 1 base at V and 12 bases at J, with 3 bases between the two ends. Germline loops: CDR1 LGHDT, CDR2 YNNKEL (reference sequence).

This chain joins TRBV20-1 and TRBJ2-2; 8 nucleotides match TRBD2. Germline-derived CDR1 and CDR2 are DFQATT and SNEGSKA (reference sequence). V shed 2 bases and J 8 bases; nucleotides not matched to a gene: 19. The CDR3 is made up of 18 amino acids. The DNA for the CDR3 is TGCAGTGCTAGAAAGTCCTTGGCTAGCGGGTCCTACAGGGGGGAGCTGTTTTTT. Its translation: CSARKSLASGSYRGELFF.

This clonotype appeared many times. The gene calls are TRBV7-2 and TRBJ2-7, with D unclear. Germline CDR1 SGHTA, CDR2 FQGNSA. The CDR3 is made up of 14 amino acids. V was shortened by 8 bases and J by 0 bases, with 14 bases between the two germline ends. The CDR3 is CASGPTRDSYEQYF. The CDR3 DNA is TGTGCCAGCGGCCCAACAAGGGACTCCTACGAGCAGTACTTC.

This clonotype was recorded many times. The chain is built from TRBV5-1 and TRBJ2-1; 12 nucleotides line up with TRBD2. Germline V gene data show CDR1 as SGHRS and CDR2 as YFSETQ. The CDR3 contains 16 residues. The ends lost 0 bases at V and 9 bases at J; junction bases unmatched: 7. CDR3 bases: TGCGCCAGCAGCTTGGCTGAGACTAGCGGGAGTTTTGAGCAGTTCTTC. Amino acids: CASSLAETSGSFEQFF.

The chain carries TRBV29-1 and TRBJ1-5; D not resolved. There are 13 residues in the CDR3. Looked up from germline, CDR1 is SQVTM and CDR2 is ANQGSEA. Trimming removed 4 bases at V and 2 bases at J, with 9 bases between. The CDR3 sequence: CSVGMRGNQPQHF. In nucleotides, the CDR3 is TGCAGCGTTGGGATGAGGGGCAATCAGCCCCAGCATTTT.

This clonotype was seen a handful of times. The chain links TRBV20-1 to TRBJ2-7; 10 bases agree with TRBD1. Germline trimming cut 5 bases from V and 3 bases from J; bases unmatched to any gene: 7. CDR3 length equals 14 residues. CDR1 and CDR2 (germline): DFQATT, SNEGSKA (reference sequence). CDR3 coding DNA: TGCAGTGCTTGGGGACAGGGGAGATTCTACGAGCAGTACTTC. Protein sequence: CSAWGQGRFYEQYF.

This clonotype was counted only a few times. The J gene is TRBJ2-2, the V gene TRBV9; 9 nucleotides line up with TRBD1. The germline gives CDR1 SGDLS, CDR2 YYNGEE. J was trimmed by 4 bases and V by 5 bases; bases with no gene match: 12. The CDR3 has 17 amino acids. Written as DNA, the CDR3 is TGTGCCAGCAGTAACTCCCCGGGACAGGGAAGCACCGGGGAGCTGTTTTTT. As protein: CASSNSPGQGSTGELFF.

Details on this clonotype: One base away lies a much larger clone, so this may be a sequencing read error. This CDR3 fails to terminate in the conserved phenylalanine or tryptophan, so it likely reflects a read error. The chain links TRBV9 to TRBJ1-1, with a possible D match to TRBD1 (6 bases). The CDR3 runs to 17 residues. Germline CDR1 is SGDLS and CDR2 is YYNGEE. V lost 5 bases and J 0 bases, leaving 20 bases between the germline ends. The CDR3 loop is CASSQRGGVLMNTEAFL. The CDR3 DNA follows: TGTGCCAGCAGTCAAAGAGGGGGGGTGTTGATGAACACTGAAGCTTTCTTG.

To note about this clonotype: This could be a read error, since a much larger clone is one nucleotide away. This chain uses TRBV2 with TRBJ1-5, with D unclear. This CDR3 region has 18 residues. The germline V gene has CDR1 SNHLY and CDR2 FYNNEI. The CDR3 nucleotides are TGTGCCAGCAGGGCCCGGACCTTGGGATTACGAAGCAAGCAGCCCCAGCATTTT. Amino acids: CASRARTLGLRSKQPQHF.

This clonotype turned up a few times. This chain uses TRBV7-2 with TRBJ1-5; 9 bases agree with TRBD1. The CDR3 has 19 amino acids. The germline V gene has CDR1 SGHTA and CDR2 FQGNSA. J lost 2 bases, V lost 5 bases, and 16 bases had no gene match. CDR3 DNA: TGTGCCAGCAGCCTCTGGAGGCCGGGACAGGGTTTCGGCAATCAGCCCCAGCATTTT. Amino acids: CASSLWRPGQGFGNQPQHF.

This clonotype was seen many times. The rearrangement links TRBV28 to TRBJ1-6; D possibly corresponds to TRBD1 (6 bases). Germline lookup yields CDR1 MDHEN and CDR2 SYDVKM. This CDR3 region has 12 residues. V dropped 4 bases and J dropped 10 bases, with 8 bases sitting between them. The CDR3 region has the DNA TGTGCCAGCAGTTACAGGGACTCACCCCTCCACTTT. Its translation is CASSYRDSPLHF.

This sequence joins TRBV18 and TRBJ2-1; 10 bases are shared with TRBD1. CDR1 and CDR2 (germline): KGHSH, LQKENI. This CDR3 region has 16 residues. V lost 3 bases and J lost 7; bases outside the gene matches: 9. This chain's CDR3 is CASSPRDRGNWNEQFF. The CDR3 region has the DNA TGTGCCAGCTCACCTCGGGACAGGGGAAATTGGAATGAGCAGTTCTTC.

This clonotype has a handful of counts. The chain has TRBV28 and TRBJ2-7, with 7 positions matching TRBD2. Germline CDR1 and CDR2: MDHEN and SYDVKM. Trimming at V came to 3 bases and at J to 5 bases, leaving 7 bases not matched to a gene. The CDR3 contains 14 residues. CDR3 nucleotide sequence: TGTGCCAGCAGTTTGGGGGGGGTCCGGGACGAGCAGTACTTC. Protein: CASSLGGVRDEQYF.

This clonotype was picked up a small number of times. V gene TRBV12-3 or TRBV12-4 combines with J gene TRBJ2-2, with 11 bases fitting TRBD2. Trimming at V came to 2 bases and at J to 3 bases, leaving 8 bases not matched to a gene. The CDR3 totals 18 residues. The DNA of the CDR3 is TGTGCCAGCAGTTTAATTCCCCTAGCGGGAGGCGACACCGGGGAGCTGTTTTTT. Residues: CASSLIPLAGGDTGELFF.

This clonotype was counted many times. The CDR3 bases are TGTGCCAGCAGCATGGGACAGGTGGGCACAGATACGCAGTATTTT. Translating gives CASSMGQVGTDTQYF. The rearrangement uses TRBV7-9 and TRBJ2-3, with 8 bases matching TRBD1. Unmatched junction bases numbered 5, after V lost 5 bases and J lost 1 base. CDR1 and CDR2 from the germline V gene are SEHNR and FQNEAQ (reference sequence). CDR3 size: 15 residues.

This clonotype has at least ten counts. The chain employs TRBV3-1 and TRBJ1-1; 7 bases are a match to TRBD1. Germline V gene lookup returns CDR1 LGHDT and CDR2 YNNKEL (reference sequence). This CDR3 is 18 amino acids long. V was clipped by 2 bases and J by 5 bases; unmatched bases: 17. This CDR3 is CASSQSFLGGGAMTEAFF. CDR3 DNA: TGTGCCAGCAGCCAAAGCTTCTTGGGAGGGGGCGCGATGACTGAAGCTTTCTTT. The full variable domain, rest sourced from reference TRBV3-1 and TRBJ1-1, is DTAVSQTPKYLVTQMGNDKSIKCEQNLGHDTMYWYKQDSKKFLKIMFSYNNKELIINETVPNRFSPKSPDKAHLNLHINSLELGDSAVYFCASSQSFLGGGAMTEAFFGQGTRLTVV.

CDR3 in DNA: TGTGCCAGCAGCTTGGGGGGACAGACAGAGTGGACCCAGTACTTC. Protein sequence: CASSLGGQTEWTQYF. The chain links TRBV5-4 to TRBJ2-5; 7 positions agree with TRBD1. From germline, CDR1 is SGHNT and CDR2 YYREEE (reference sequence). V lost 0 bases to trimming and J lost 7 bases; unmatched junction nucleotides: 9. The CDR3 has 15 residues. Full variable domain (missing parts from reference TRBV5-4 and TRBJ2-5): ETGVTQSPTHLIKTRGQQVTLRCSSQSGHNTVSWYQQALGQGPQFIFQYYREEENGRGNFPPRFSGLQFPNYSSELNVNALELDDSALYLCASSLGGQTEWTQYFGPGTRLLVL.

This clonotype was recorded at least ten times. The V gene is TRBV11-3, the J gene TRBJ2-1; perhaps TRBD2 as D (5 bases). Trimming took 1 base from V and 5 from J, leaving 12 bases between them. CDR1 is SGHNT and CDR2 is YENEEA in the germline V gene. CDR3 size: 15 residues. CDR3 protein: CASSLAALAHNEQFF. CDR3 in DNA: TGTGCCAGCAGCTTAGCGGCGCTAGCCCACAATGAGCAGTTCTTC.

This clonotype was found many times. V is TRBV7-9 and J is TRBJ2-7, with 9 positions matching TRBD1. V dropped 5 bases and J dropped 3; count of bases not matched to a gene: 8. The CDR3 extends over 15 amino acids. CDR1 is SEHNR, CDR2 FQNEAQ, per germline (reference sequence). DNA of the CDR3: TGTGCCAGCAGCAAGCCGGGACAGGGAAACTACGAGCAGTACTTC. Encoded protein: CASSKPGQGNYEQYF.

This clonotype has ten or more counts. The chain combines TRBV20-1 with TRBJ1-2, with D possibly being TRBD1 (5 bases). V was trimmed by 4 bases and J by 8 bases, leaving 14 bases between them. Germline V gene data show CDR1 as DFQATT and CDR2 as SNEGSKA (reference sequence). This CDR3 spans 12 amino acids. The CDR3 here is CSATRDSPGYTF. CDR3 sequence (DNA): TGCAGTGCTACCCGAGACAGTCCCGGCTACACCTTC.